These 24 T cell receptor beta chains were all obtained from the same sample, sequenced in a study of shared clonotypes between healthy human individuals. Clones were read by immunoSEQ multiplex PCR, and TCRdb kept only the in-frame ones, dropping some. The sample records roughly 2 million clones, approximately 96% being singletons. The sample taken for sequencing was naive CD4+ T cells sorted from blood. Documented subset: CD45RA+ positively selected. The receptors were sampled from a man younger than 35 in good health.

The chain recombines TRBV5-4 with TRBJ2-1; the match to TRBD1 covers 9 bases. The CDR3 consists of 16 residues. Trimming at V came to 4 bases and at J to 5 bases, leaving 10 bases not matched to a gene. Germline V lookup: CDR1 SGHNT, CDR2 YYREEE (reference sequence). The CDR3 reads CASSVSGTGFDNEQFF. The CDR3 nucleotides are TGTGCCAGCAGCGTCTCCGGGACAGGGTTTGACAATGAGCAGTTCTTC.

Only a few counts were recorded for this clone. This sequence joins TRBV6-5 and TRBJ2-7, with TRBD1 matching over 7 bases. This CDR3 comprises 12 residues. Per germline, CDR1 MNHEY and CDR2 SVGAGI. The ends lost 6 bases at V and 1 base at J; junction bases unmatched: 0. The CDR3 sequence is CASRTGSYEQYF. The CDR3 nucleotides read TGTGCCAGCAGGACAGGGTCCTACGAGCAGTACTTC.

This clone was counted a few times. J is TRBJ2-5 and V is TRBV4-1; 10 bases fit TRBD1. The CDR3 has 17 amino acids. Germline values: CDR1 MGHRA, CDR2 YSYEKL. J gave up 5 bases and V 2 bases, and 11 bases lay outside the gene matches. CDR3 DNA: TGCGCCAGCAGCCAAACCGGGACAGGGGTAATTCGGGAGACCCAGTACTTC. Translated: CASSQTGTGVIRETQYF.

This clone was picked up one time. The chain uses TRBV18 and TRBJ2-7; a possible D gene is TRBD1 (6 bases). Between the trimmed V and J ends, which lost 2 bases and 3 bases, there was a span of 14 bases. The germline V gene has CDR1 KGHSH and CDR2 LQKENI. The CDR3 has 15 residues. CDR3 in DNA: TGTGCCAGCTCACCAACGTCAGGGGTACTCTACGAGCAGTACTTC. Protein: CASSPTSGVLYEQYF. Using reference TRBV18 and TRBJ2-7 for the parts outside the CDR3, the full variable domain is NAGVMQNPRHLVRRRGQEARLRCSPMKGHSHVYWYRQLPEEGLKFMVYLQKENIIDESGMPKERFSAEFPKEGPSILRIQQVVRGDSAAYFCASSPTSGVLYEQYFGPGTRLTVT.

A remark on this clone: The sample holds other DNA sequences that translate to the same CDR3. J is TRBJ2-5 and V is TRBV5-1; D gene unclear. Trimming took 2 bases from V and 2 from J, leaving 10 bases between them. The CDR3 loop spans 14 amino acids. Germline V gene sequence: CDR1 SGHRS, CDR2 YFSETQ. The CDR3 sequence: CASSLELLQETQYF. The CDR3 DNA follows: TGCGCCAGCAGCTTAGAACTACTTCAAGAGACCCAGTACTTC.

The chain combines TRBV4-2 with TRBJ2-3, with 9 positions matching TRBD2. J gave up 1 base and V 5 bases, and 4 bases lay outside the gene matches. Per the germline V gene, CDR1 is LGHNA and CDR2 is YNFKEQ. This CDR3 has 15 residues. The CDR3 loop reads CASSSKRGGTDTQYF. The CDR3 coding sequence is TGTGCCAGCAGCTCAAAGCGGGGGGGCACAGATACGCAGTATTTT.

This chain connects TRBV9 to TRBJ1-2, with D unresolved. The CDR3 is made up of 15 amino acids. In germline, CDR1 is SGDLS, CDR2 YYNGEE. V lost 0 bases and J lost 0, with 9 bases in between. The CDR3 nucleotides read TGTGCCAGCAGCGTAGGGGTCTTAGCTAACTATGGCTACACCTTC. As protein: CASSVGVLANYGYTF.

The V and J genes are TRBV5-8 and TRBJ2-3; D gene uncertain. Per the germline V gene, CDR1 is SGHTS and CDR2 is YDEGEE. The V end was cut by 5 bases, the J end by 5 bases, with 12 bases between. This CDR3 has 13 residues. Here the CDR3 reads CASSSQAVDTQYF. CDR3 DNA: TGTGCCAGCAGTTCGCAGGCAGTAGATACGCAGTATTTT.

About this clone: Distinct nucleotide sequences in the sample also encode this CDR3. V gene TRBV18 combines with J gene TRBJ1-4, with D unresolved. Germline V gene lookup returns CDR1 KGHSH and CDR2 LQKENI. Trimming removed 1 base from V and 3 bases from J, with 6 bases in between. The CDR3 consists of 14 residues. The CDR3 is CASSPRGSNEKLFF. DNA of the CDR3: TGTGCCAGCTCACCACGGGGATCTAATGAAAAACTGTTTTTT. Drawing the rest from reference TRBV18 and TRBJ1-4, the complete variable domain is NAGVMQNPRHLVRRRGQEARLRCSPMKGHSHVYWYRQLPEEGLKFMVYLQKENIIDESGMPKERFSAEFPKEGPSILRIQQVVRGDSAAYFCASSPRGSNEKLFFGSGTQLSVL.

About this clone itself: The sample holds other DNA sequences that translate to the same CDR3. The gene calls are TRBV20-1 and TRBJ2-5; D possibly corresponds to TRBD2 (5 bases). The CDR3 is made up of 11 amino acids. Trimming took off 2 bases at V and 5 bases at J, with 6 bases between the two ends. Germline V lookup: CDR1 DFQATT, CDR2 SNEGSKA (reference sequence). The DNA for the CDR3 is TGCAGTGCTAGACTAGCTGAGACCCAGTACTTC. It yields the protein CSARLAETQYF.

Remarks on this clone: This specimen includes other DNA sequences encoding the same CDR3. The chain employs TRBV2 and TRBJ2-7; 8 nucleotides match TRBD1. Germline CDR1 reads SNHLY; CDR2 reads FYNNEI. This CDR3 is 12 amino acids long. Trimming took 10 bases from V and 3 from J; bases not matched to a gene: 5. The CDR3, as DNA: TGTGCCACCTCCGGACAGGGCTACGAGCAGTACTTC. Its translation is CATSGQGYEQYF.

The table lists this clone with a count of one. The chain links TRBV6-5 to TRBJ2-5; D may match TRBD1 or TRBD2 (5 bases each). Germline V gene data show CDR1 as MNHEY and CDR2 as SVGAGI. V was pared by 0 bases and J by 6 bases, with 11 bases between. The CDR3 is 14 amino acids. The CDR3 coding sequence is TGTGCCAGCAGTTACTCGATTCAGGGACAGACCCAGTACTTC. Translation gives CASSYSIQGQTQYF.

With regard to this clone: The sample holds other DNA sequences that translate to the same CDR3. The chain uses TRBV5-4 and TRBJ2-5, with a weak D call TRBD2 (7 bases). This CDR3 spans 13 amino acids. Germline V gene data show CDR1 as SGHNT and CDR2 as YYREEE (reference sequence). The ends were cut back, 1 base at V and 5 bases at J, with 9 bases in the middle. CDR3 bases: TGTGCCAGCAGCTTGAAGGGGGGGGAGACCCAGTACTTC. It translates to CASSLKGGETQYF.

The chain is built from TRBV28 and TRBJ2-7; TRBD1 might be the D (6 bases). V lost 8 bases, J lost 3 bases, and 14 bases lay in between. Germline V gives CDR1 MDHEN, CDR2 SYDVKM. This CDR3 region has 13 residues. The CDR3 is CASQPGHLYEQYF. The CDR3 region has the DNA TGTGCCAGCCAGCCGGGACACCTCTACGAGCAGTACTTC.

The rearrangement uses TRBV6-1 and TRBJ2-1; D might be TRBD2 (5 bases). The V end lost 6 bases, the J end lost 8 bases, and 11 bases lay between the germline ends. From germline, CDR1 is MNHNS and CDR2 SASEGT. The CDR3 spans 12 residues. The CDR3 reads CASSVLVDEQFF. The CDR3 DNA reads as TGTGCCAGCAGCGTACTAGTAGATGAGCAGTTCTTC.

The chain is built from TRBV6-5 and TRBJ1-6; D gene unclear. The CDR3 is 14 amino acids. The germline gives CDR1 MNHEY, CDR2 SVGAGI. The germline V and J ends were trimmed by 2 bases and 6 bases, with 8 bases remaining between them. The CDR3 DNA sequence: TGTGCCAGCAGTTACCTCCAGCCTAATTCACCCCTCCACTTT. Translation gives CASSYLQPNSPLHF.

The J gene is TRBJ2-1, the V gene TRBV4-1; 15 positions match TRBD2. This CDR3 contains 18 residues. Germline loops: CDR1 MGHRA, CDR2 YSYEKL. J gave up 5 bases and V 3 bases, and 8 bases lay outside the gene matches. CDR3 residues: CASSHRTSGRGLDNEQFF. The CDR3 DNA reads as TGCGCCAGCAGCCACCGGACTAGCGGGAGGGGTCTAGACAATGAGCAGTTCTTC.

V is TRBV10-3 and J is TRBJ1-1; 9 positions match TRBD1. J gave up 1 base and V 3 bases, and 3 bases lay outside the gene matches. The CDR3 loop spans 15 amino acids. The germline CDR1 and CDR2 sequences are ENHRY and SYGVKD. Written as DNA, the CDR3 is TGTGCCATCAGTGATGTGGGACAGGGGAACACTGAAGCTTTCTTT. Protein sequence: CAISDVGQGNTEAFF.

The chain couples TRBV28 to TRBJ1-6, with a possible D match to TRBD1 (6 bases). The CDR3 sequence is 15 residues long. Germline V gene data show CDR1 as MDHEN and CDR2 as SYDVKM. Between the trimmed V and J ends, which lost 1 base and 7 bases, there was a span of 11 bases. The CDR3 region is CASSLSAGANSPLHF. CDR3 sequence (DNA): TGTGCCAGCAGTTTATCGGCAGGGGCCAATTCACCCCTCCACTTT.

The chain couples TRBV15 to TRBJ2-7; the match to TRBD1 covers 7 bases. The germline CDR1 and CDR2 sequences are LNHNV and YYDKDF (reference sequence). The length of the CDR3 is 16 residues. Trimming took 5 bases from V and 3 from J; bases not matched to a gene: 13. The CDR3 nucleotides are TGTGCCACCAGCCATTATTTGACAGGGACGGGCTACGAGCAGTACTTC. Its translation is CATSHYLTGTGYEQYF.

V and J are TRBV11-2 and TRBJ2-5; D not certain. The CDR3 runs to 12 residues. Germline V gene sequence: CDR1 SGHAT, CDR2 FQNNGV. Trimming cost V 5 bases and J 4 bases, with 8 bases left between them. The CDR3 coding sequence is TGTGCCAGCAGCCCAATGGGAGAGACCCAGTACTTC. As protein: CASSPMGETQYF.

The genes are TRBV28 and TRBJ1-6; weak D call: TRBD1 (5 bases). The V gene's germline CDR1 is MDHEN and CDR2 SYDVKM. Trimming left V 8 bases short and J 6 bases short, with 17 bases between. This CDR3 contains 15 residues. The CDR3: CASRSRTNGNSPLHF. The CDR3 DNA is TGTGCCAGCCGTTCCCGGACAAATGGTAATTCACCCCTCCACTTT. Full variable domain (rest looked up from reference TRBV28 and TRBJ1-6): DVKVTQSSRYLVKRTGEKVFLECVQDMDHENMFWYRQDPGLGLRLIYFSYDVKMKEKGDIPEGYSVSREKKERFSLILESASTNQTSMYLCASRSRTNGNSPLHFGNGTRLTVT.

The rearrangement joins TRBV6-1 to TRBJ2-1; possible D gene TRBD2, 6 bases. Germline CDR1 and CDR2: MNHNS and SASEGT. Trimming left V 4 bases short and J 8 bases short, with 15 bases between. The CDR3 length is 14 residues. CDR3 sequence (DNA): TGTGCCAGCAGTGCCCTAGCGCGGGGCGATGAGCAGTTCTTC. It codes for CASSALARGDEQFF.

Comments on this clone: The same CDR3 also results from other DNA sequences found in this sample. This rearrangement joins TRBV5-1 to TRBJ2-2; unclear D gene. V shed 4 bases and J shed 0 bases, with 7 bases lying between them. Germline assignment: CDR1 SGHRS and CDR2 YFSETQ. CDR3 length: 14 residues. The CDR3: CASSPGSNTGELFF. Written as DNA, the CDR3 is TGCGCCAGCAGCCCGGGTTCGAACACCGGGGAGCTGTTTTTT.